The next 4 T cell receptor beta chains were all read from a single sample in a study of blood T cells in healthy people across ages. Primers used in a second PCR of roughly 6 to 11 cycles were a sample-barcoded 5' primer and a J-beta primer mix. Via MiXCR, TCRdb re-called the 5' RACE reads, giving one row per CDR3 protein. The sample contains some 900,000 distinct CDR3 sequences, under 35% of which appear only once. Sequenced sample: blood. The source of these receptors is a woman older than 75 in good health.

This clonotype was counted only a few times. This chain joins TRBV7-2 and TRBJ1-5, with 10 bases aligning to TRBD1. The ends lost 4 bases at V and 3 bases at J; junction bases unmatched: 6. The CDR3 length is 16 residues. Germline-derived CDR1 and CDR2 are SGHTA and FQGNSA. In DNA form, the CDR3 reads TGTGCCAGCAGCTCCCCGGGACAGGGGAACAATCAGCCCCAGCATTTT. Translation: CASSSPGQGNNQPQHF.

This clonotype came up many times. V gene TRBV7-2 combines with J gene TRBJ2-3; possibly TRBD1 for D (5 bases). The CDR3 runs 14 residues. Trimming took off 5 bases at V and 3 bases at J, with 12 bases between the two ends. Per the germline V gene, CDR1 is SGHTA and CDR2 is FQGNSA. The CDR3 DNA reads TGTGCCAGCAGCACCCTTAGGGGAACAGATACGCAGTATTTT. This encodes CASSTLRGTDTQYF.

This clonotype was picked up many times. The genes are TRBV10-3 and TRBJ2-1; TRBD1 might be the D (5 bases). CDR1 is ENHRY and CDR2 is SYGVKD in the germline V gene. The V gene lost 3 bases and the J gene lost 6 bases, with 12 bases spanning the gap. This CDR3 is built from 14 residues. CDR3 amino acids: CAISDPVRANEQFF. CDR3 nucleotide sequence: TGTGCCATCAGTGATCCGGTCAGGGCCAATGAGCAGTTCTTC.

This clonotype was found a few times. V usage is TRBV20-1 and J usage is TRBJ1-6, with unresolved D. V dropped 5 bases and J dropped 2 bases, with 7 bases sitting between them. The germline V gene has CDR1 DFQATT and CDR2 SNEGSKA (reference sequence). The CDR3 has 13 amino acids. As DNA, the CDR3 is TGCAGTGCTCTGGAGGCCTATAATTCACCCCTCCACTTT. Its translation is CSALEAYNSPLHF.